This T cell receptor (beta chain) is from a study of T cells in Graves' hyperthyroidism and ophthalmopathy. Those with hyperthyroidism were 18 to 65 years old, newly diagnosed, and ill for under 2 months. A roughly 10 ml volume of fresh peripheral blood provided the PBMCs. The junction had 1 base not matched to a gene; V was cut back by 2 bases and J by 4 bases. The germline V gene has CDR1 KGHSH and CDR2 LQKENI. The CDR3 has 13 residues. TCR beta CDR3 regions were amplified from RNA. HTBI primers were employed in a first-round RT-PCR of the TCR CDR3. One entry per CDR3 protein, called by TCRdb with MiXCR from the multiplex PCR reads. Here the sample spans about 210,000 distinct CDR3 sequences, about a sixth being singletons. This clonotype was seen repeatedly, ten times or more. Antigen specificity is unknown. The study, taken as a whole, reports: Researchers report that a 13 V-J model separated ophthalmopathy from stable hyperthyroidism. For ophthalmopathy, model prediction preceded onset by a median 6.5 months.

V gene TRBV18 combines with J gene TRBJ1-2; 7 nucleotides match TRBD1. The specimen was blood. This TCR was sampled from a man in his forties or fifties with Graves' hyperthyroidism. The CDR3 reads CASSPDRAYGYTF. CDR3 coding DNA: TGTGCCAGCTCACCAGACAGGGCCTATGGCTACACCTTC.